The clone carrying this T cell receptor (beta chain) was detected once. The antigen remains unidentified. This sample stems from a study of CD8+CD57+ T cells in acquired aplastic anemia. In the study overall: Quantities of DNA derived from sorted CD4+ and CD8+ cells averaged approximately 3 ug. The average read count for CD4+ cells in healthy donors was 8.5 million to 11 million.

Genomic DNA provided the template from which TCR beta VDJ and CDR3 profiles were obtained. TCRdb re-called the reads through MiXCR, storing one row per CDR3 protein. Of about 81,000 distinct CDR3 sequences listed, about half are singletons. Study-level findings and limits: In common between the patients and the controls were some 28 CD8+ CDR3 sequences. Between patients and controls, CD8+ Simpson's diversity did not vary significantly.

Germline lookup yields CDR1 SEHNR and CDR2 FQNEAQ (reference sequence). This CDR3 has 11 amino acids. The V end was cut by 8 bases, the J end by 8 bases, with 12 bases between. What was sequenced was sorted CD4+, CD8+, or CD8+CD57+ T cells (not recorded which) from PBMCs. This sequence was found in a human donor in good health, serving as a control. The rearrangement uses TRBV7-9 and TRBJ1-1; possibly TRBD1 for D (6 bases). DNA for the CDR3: TGTGCCAGCGCCGGGACACAAGAAGCTTTCTTT. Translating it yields CASAGTQEAFF. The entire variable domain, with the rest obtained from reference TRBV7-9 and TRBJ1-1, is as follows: DTGVSQNPRHKITKRGQNVTFRCDPISEHNRLYWYRQTLGQGPEFLTYFQNEAQLEKSRLLSDRFSAERPKGSFSTLEIQRTEQGDSAMYLCASAGTQEAFFGQGTRLTVV.